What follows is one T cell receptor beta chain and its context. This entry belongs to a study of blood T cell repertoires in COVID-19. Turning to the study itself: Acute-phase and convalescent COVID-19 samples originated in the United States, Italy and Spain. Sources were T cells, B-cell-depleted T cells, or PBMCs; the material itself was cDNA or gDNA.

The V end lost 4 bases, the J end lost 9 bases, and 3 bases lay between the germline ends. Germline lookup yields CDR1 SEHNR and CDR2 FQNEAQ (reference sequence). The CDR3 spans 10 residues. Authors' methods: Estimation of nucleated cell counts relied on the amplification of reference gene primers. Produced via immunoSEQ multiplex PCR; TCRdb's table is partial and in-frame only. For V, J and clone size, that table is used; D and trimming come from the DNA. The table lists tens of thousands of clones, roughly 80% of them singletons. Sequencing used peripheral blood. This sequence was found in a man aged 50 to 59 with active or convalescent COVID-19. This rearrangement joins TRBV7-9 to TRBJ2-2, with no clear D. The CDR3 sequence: CASSSWELFF. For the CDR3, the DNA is TGTGCCAGCAGCTCTTGGGAGCTGTTTTTT.